This record looks at one T cell receptor (beta chain) sequence and its context. Its matching antigen is unknown. PCR used 60 Vbeta primers and 13 Jbeta primers. Assay: immunoSEQ multiplex PCR; the TCRdb copy retains only in-frame clones and omits some. The sample shows about 90,000 clones, about 88% of them seen only once. The sample comes from a study of cytomegalovirus exposure and HLA in healthy donors. Overall study results and limits: Analyzed later, association rates of TCRs varied across HLA loci, with DRB1 most and HLA-C fewest. Near-uniform donor sequencing depth was presumed by presence/absence analyses.

The V end lost 7 bases, the J end lost 8 bases, and 20 bases lay between the germline ends. Germline V gives CDR1 MNHNS, CDR2 SASEGT. The CDR3 spans 14 residues. This TCR was sampled from a man aged 18 to 29 in good health and CMV-seronegative. The chain employs TRBV6-1 and TRBJ1-2, with D unclear. Sequencing was done on a sample of PBMCs. DNA for the CDR3: TGTGCCAGCACCCCCGTTCCCCTCTCGGGAGGCTACACCTTC. Residues: CASTPVPLSGGYTF.